These 11 T cell receptor beta chains were sequenced from one sample in a study of glioma-infiltrating T cells after dendritic cell vaccination. Here immunoSEQ multiplex PCR was the method, and the copy in TCRdb shows in-frame clones only, minus some. The repertoire has about 67,000 clones, about 76% of them found once; the top ten carry 7% to 9.5%. The source was blood, collected before dendritic cell vaccination. These receptors were collected from a human donor with glioblastoma.

This clone was picked up one time. The V call is TRBV7-2, the J call TRBJ1-2, with 9 bases fitting TRBD1. Germline V gives CDR1 SGHTA, CDR2 FQGNSA. The CDR3 consists of 17 residues. V gave up 1 base and J gave up 6 bases; unmatched junction bases: 12. The CDR3 is CASSLEGQGFTWDGYTF. The CDR3 nucleotides read TGTGCCAGCAGCTTAGAGGGACAGGGATTTACCTGGGATGGCTACACCTTC.

The chain employs TRBV6-1 and TRBJ1-6; tentatively, D is TRBD1 (6 bases). The CDR3 runs 14 residues. Germline V lookup: CDR1 MNHNS, CDR2 SASEGT. V was shortened by 6 bases and J by 4 bases, with 10 bases between the two germline ends. DNA for the CDR3: TGTGCCAGCAGCCAACAGGGATATAATTCACCCCTCCACTTT. Protein sequence: CASSQQGYNSPLHF.

This clone was counted once. The rearrangement joins TRBV2 to TRBJ2-6; no clear D. The length of the CDR3 is 16 residues. V was clipped by 0 bases and J by 2 bases, with 8 bases between them. The germline gives CDR1 SNHLY, CDR2 FYNNEI. The CDR3 spells CASSEARLTGANVLTF. Written as DNA, the CDR3 is TGTGCCAGCAGTGAAGCCAGGCTCACTGGGGCCAACGTCCTGACTTTC. Based on the CDR3 plus reference TRBV2 and TRBJ2-6, the full variable domain is EPEVTQTPSHQVTQMGQEVILRCVPISNHLYFYWYRQILGQKVEFLVSFYNNEISEKSEIFDDQFSVERPDGSNFTLKIRSTKLEDSAMYFCASSEARLTGANVLTFGAGSRLTVL.

This chain joins TRBV10-3 and TRBJ2-1; maybe TRBD2 (5 bases). Germline V gives CDR1 ENHRY, CDR2 SYGVKD. The CDR3 spans 17 residues. V was shortened by 4 bases and J by 5 bases, with 21 bases between the two germline ends. The CDR3 DNA sequence: TGTGCCATCAGTGTTTGGCTAGCAGGCGGCCTTGACAATGAGCAGTTCTTC. The encoded protein is CAISVWLAGGLDNEQFF.

V usage is TRBV5-5 and J usage is TRBJ1-2; the D is unclear. V lost 4 bases, J lost 4 bases, and 17 bases lay in between. This CDR3 has 15 amino acids. Per the germline V gene, CDR1 is SGHKS and CDR2 is YYEKEE (reference sequence). CDR3 sequence (DNA): TGTGCCAGCAGCCTGGTTGGCTCATCCCCCTATGGCTACACCTTC. This codes for CASSLVGSSPYGYTF.

The V gene is TRBV5-4, the J gene TRBJ1-2; maybe TRBD1 (5 bases). The ends were cut back, 5 bases at V and 3 bases at J, with 20 bases in the middle. The CDR3 totals 16 residues. Germline CDR1 SGHNT, CDR2 YYREEE (reference sequence). The CDR3 sequence: CASRPRGGRVDYGYTF. The CDR3 DNA is TGTGCCAGCAGGCCCCGGGGGGGTAGGGTCGACTATGGCTACACCTTC. The whole variable domain, filled in from reference TRBV5-4 and TRBJ1-2, reads ETGVTQSPTHLIKTRGQQVTLRCSSQSGHNTVSWYQQALGQGPQFIFQYYREEENGRGNFPPRFSGLQFPNYSSELNVNALELDDSALYLCASRPRGGRVDYGYTFGSGTRLTVV.

The J gene is TRBJ1-1, the V gene TRBV2, with a tentative D call TRBD1 (5 bases). Trimming cost V 9 bases and J 4 bases, with 15 bases left between them. This CDR3 is built from 13 residues. Germline lookup yields CDR1 SNHLY and CDR2 FYNNEI. CDR3 nucleotides: TGTGCCAGACGAACCTCCGGGGGCACTGAAGCTTTCTTT. Amino acids: CARRTSGGTEAFF.

The chain links TRBV7-2 to TRBJ1-3; D perhaps matches TRBD1 (6 bases). The CDR3 consists of 15 residues. The V end was cut by 5 bases, the J end by 5 bases, with 16 bases between. Germline CDR1 and CDR2: SGHTA and FQGNSA. The CDR3 bases are TGTGCCAGCAGCCCGGGGGGCGCGTTTAGAAACACCATATATTTT. Translated: CASSPGGAFRNTIYF.

The V gene is TRBV29-1, the J gene TRBJ2-7, with a tentative D call TRBD1 (6 bases). V shed 1 base and J shed 0 bases, with 13 bases lying between them. Germline loops: CDR1 SQVTM, CDR2 ANQGSEA. The CDR3 covers 15 residues. CDR3 sequence (DNA): TGCAGCGTTGAAGTGCCCGGACAGTTCTCCTACGAGCAGTACTTC. Its protein product is CSVEVPGQFSYEQYF.

This CDR3 reads CASSVTGALQETQYF. The CDR3 region has the DNA TGTGCCAGTAGTGTGACAGGGGCTCTCCAAGAGACCCAGTACTTC. The chain recombines TRBV19 with TRBJ2-5; 8 nucleotides align to TRBD1. The germline V gene encodes CDR1 LNHDA and CDR2 SQIVND (reference sequence). The CDR3 spans 15 residues. Trimming at V came to 5 bases and at J to 1 base, leaving 6 bases not matched to a gene.

This clone was detected only a few times. The J gene is TRBJ2-3, the V gene TRBV9; 7 nucleotides match TRBD2. V shed 4 bases, J shed 0 bases, and the junction held 8 bases outside the gene matches. From germline, CDR1 is SGDLS and CDR2 YYNGEE. CDR3 length: 16 amino acids. The CDR3 loop is CASSLIAGLSTDTQYF. The CDR3 coding sequence is TGTGCCAGCAGCCTCATAGCGGGTCTAAGCACAGATACGCAGTATTTT.